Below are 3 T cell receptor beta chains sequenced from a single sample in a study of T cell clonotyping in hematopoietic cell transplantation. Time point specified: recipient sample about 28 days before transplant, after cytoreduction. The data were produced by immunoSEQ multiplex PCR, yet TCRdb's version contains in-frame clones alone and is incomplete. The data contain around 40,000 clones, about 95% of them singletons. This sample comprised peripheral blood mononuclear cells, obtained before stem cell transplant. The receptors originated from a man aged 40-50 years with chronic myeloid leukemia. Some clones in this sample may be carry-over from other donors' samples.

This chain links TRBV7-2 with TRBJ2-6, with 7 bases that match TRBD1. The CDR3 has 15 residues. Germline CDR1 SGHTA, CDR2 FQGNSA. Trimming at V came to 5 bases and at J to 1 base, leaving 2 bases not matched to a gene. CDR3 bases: TGTGCCAGCAGCGGGGACAGTTCTGGGGCCAACGTCCTGACTTTC. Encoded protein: CASSGDSSGANVLTF.

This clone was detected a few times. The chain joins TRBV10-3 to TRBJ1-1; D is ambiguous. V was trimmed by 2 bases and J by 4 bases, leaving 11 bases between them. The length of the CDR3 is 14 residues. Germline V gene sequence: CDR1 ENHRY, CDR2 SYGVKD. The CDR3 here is CAISEGLWSTEAFF. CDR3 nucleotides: TGTGCCATCAGTGAGGGCCTTTGGAGCACTGAAGCTTTCTTT.

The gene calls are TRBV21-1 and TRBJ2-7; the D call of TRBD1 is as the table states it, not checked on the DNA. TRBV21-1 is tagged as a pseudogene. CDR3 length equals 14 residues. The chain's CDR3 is CASSKVQGAYEQYF. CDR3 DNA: TGTGCCAGCAGCAAAGTACAGGGGGCCTACGAGCAGTACTTC.